The 3 T cell receptor beta chains presented below share a single source sample, sequenced in a study of T cells in Graves' hyperthyroidism and ophthalmopathy. What was amplified from RNA transcripts were TCR beta CDR3 regions. The HTBI primer set served for first-round RT-PCR of the TCR CDR3. TCRdb analysed the multiplex PCR reads with MiXCR anew, one entry per CDR3 protein. The profile shows approximately 600,000 distinct CDR3 sequences, less than 25% of them singletons. Sequencing used blood. The receptors here all came from a man aged 30-40 years with Graves' ophthalmopathy.

This clonotype occurred many times. This chain uses TRBV7-8 with TRBJ2-7; 11 nucleotides line up with TRBD1. CDR1 SGHVS and CDR2 FQNEAQ come from the germline V gene. The CDR3 runs 15 residues. J lost 4 bases, V lost 7 bases, and 9 bases had no gene match. In nucleotides, the CDR3 is TGTGCCAGCACTTCCGACCGGGACAGGGGGTACGAGCAGTACTTC. Translation gives CASTSDRDRGYEQYF.

This clonotype was recorded many times. V usage is TRBV7-3 and J usage is TRBJ2-5; tentative D call: TRBD1 (5 bases). The CDR3 is 13 amino acids. Per germline, CDR1 SGHTA and CDR2 FQGTGA. V was clipped by 3 bases and J by 5 bases, with 10 bases between them. The CDR3 DNA reads as TGTGCCAGCAGCTTTGGGCCAGGGGAGACCCAGTACTTC. Translated: CASSFGPGETQYF. The variable domain in full, with the rest retrieved from reference TRBV7-3 and TRBJ2-5, is GAGVSQTPSNKVTEKGKYVELRCDPISGHTALYWYRQSLGQGPEFLIYFQGTGAADDSGLPNDRFFAVRPEGSVSTLKIQRTERGDSAVYLCASSFGPGETQYFGPGTRLLVL.

This clonotype was observed once. The rearrangement uses TRBV28 and TRBJ2-7; 11 nucleotides agree with TRBD1. CDR3 length: 15 residues. With V trimmed by 2 bases and J by 7 bases, 7 bases remained unmatched. Germline-derived CDR1 and CDR2 are MDHEN and SYDVKM. This chain's CDR3 is CASSLMDRGPWEQYF. In DNA form, the CDR3 reads TGTGCCAGCAGTTTAATGGACAGGGGGCCCTGGGAGCAGTACTTC.